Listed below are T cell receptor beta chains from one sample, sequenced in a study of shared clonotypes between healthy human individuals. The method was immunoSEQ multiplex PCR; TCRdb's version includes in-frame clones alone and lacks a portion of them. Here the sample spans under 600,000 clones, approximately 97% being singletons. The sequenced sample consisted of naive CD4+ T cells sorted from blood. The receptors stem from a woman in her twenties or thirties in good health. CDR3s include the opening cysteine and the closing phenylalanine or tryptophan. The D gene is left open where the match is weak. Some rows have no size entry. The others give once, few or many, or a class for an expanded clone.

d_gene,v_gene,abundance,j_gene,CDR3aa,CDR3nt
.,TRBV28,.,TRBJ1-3,CATERNSGNTIYF,TGTGCCACGGAGCGTAACTCTGGAAACACCATATATTTT
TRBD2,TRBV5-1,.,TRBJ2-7,CASSPGGGTYEQYF,TGCGCCAGCAGCCCCGGGGGAGGGACCTACGAGCAGTACTTC
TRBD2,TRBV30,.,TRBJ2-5,CAWSVRPGLAKETQYF,TGTGCCTGGAGTGTCCGACCGGGACTAGCGAAAGAGACCCAGTACTTC
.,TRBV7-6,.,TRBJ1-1,CASSSQESTEAFF,TGTGCCAGCAGCTCTCAAGAGAGCACTGAAGCTTTCTTT
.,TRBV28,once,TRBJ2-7,CASSLGSGPHEQYF,TGTGCCAGCAGTTTAGGGTCTGGCCCCCACGAGCAGTACTTC
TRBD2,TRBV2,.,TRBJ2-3,CASSRTSVSTDTQYF,TGTGCCAGCAGCCGGACTAGCGTAAGCACAGATACGCAGTATTTT
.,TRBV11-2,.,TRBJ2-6,CASSLRSQGSGANVLTF,TGTGCCAGCAGCTTAAGGAGCCAGGGCTCTGGGGCCAACGTCCTGACTTTC
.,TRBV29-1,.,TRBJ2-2,CSVLPGPATGELFF,TGCAGCGTACTTCCGGGACCGGCGACCGGGGAGCTGTTTTTT
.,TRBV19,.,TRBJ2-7,CASSIGARGEQYF,TGTGCCAGTAGTATAGGGGCAAGGGGGGAGCAGTACTTC
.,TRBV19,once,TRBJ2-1,CASSKGTRSYNEQFF,TGTGCCAGTAGTAAAGGGACTCGCTCCTACAATGAGCAGTTCTTC
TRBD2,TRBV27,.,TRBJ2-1,CASTVRRPGGPSDEQFF,TGTGCCAGCACAGTAAGGAGGCCGGGAGGGCCCTCGGATGAGCAGTTCTTC
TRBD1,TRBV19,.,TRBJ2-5,CASSRYEGARETQYF,TGTGCCAGTAGTAGATACGAGGGGGCGCGGGAGACCCAGTACTTC
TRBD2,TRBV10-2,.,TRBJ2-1,CASSGTSGSREQFF,TGCGCCAGCAGTGGGACTAGCGGGAGTCGGGAGCAGTTCTTC
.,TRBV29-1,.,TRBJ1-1,CSVERGRGVTEAFF,TGCAGCGTTGAACGGGGCAGGGGTGTCACTGAAGCTTTCTTT
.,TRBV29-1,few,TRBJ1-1,CSVEEVMNTEAFF,TGCAGCGTTGAAGAGGTCATGAACACTGAAGCTTTCTTT
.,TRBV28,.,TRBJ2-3,CASSPKRVHADTQYF,TGTGCCAGCAGTCCTAAGCGGGTCCACGCAGATACGCAGTATTTT
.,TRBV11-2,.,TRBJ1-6,CASQGRNSPLHF,TGTGCCAGTCAGGGGAGGAATTCACCCCTCCACTTT
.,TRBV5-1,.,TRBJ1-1,CASSLDSEAFF,TGCGCCAGCAGCCTCGATTCTGAAGCTTTCTTT
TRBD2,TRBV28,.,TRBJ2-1,CASSLFGWKREGLNEQFF,TGTGCCAGCAGTTTATTTGGGTGGAAGCGGGAGGGCCTTAATGAGCAGTTCTTC
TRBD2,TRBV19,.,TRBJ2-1,CASSLGLGGNEQFF,TGTGCCAGTAGTCTGGGACTAGGAGGCAATGAGCAGTTCTTC
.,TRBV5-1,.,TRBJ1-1,CASSLAGRDTEAFF,TGCGCCAGCAGCTTAGCAGGCAGGGACACTGAAGCTTTCTTT
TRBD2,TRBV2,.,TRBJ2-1,CASSEQEREGVDEQFF,TGTGCCAGCAGTGAACAAGAGCGGGAGGGTGTGGATGAGCAGTTCTTC